This TCR beta chain was retrieved from a study of CD8 T cells in ankylosing spondylitis. TCRdb ran MiXCR on the 5' RACE reads and lists one entry per CDR3 protein. The sample shows some 290,000 distinct CDR3 sequences, 20% of them seen only once. V shed 0 bases and J shed 2 bases, with 10 bases lying between them. Germline-derived CDR1 and CDR2 are LNHDA and SQIVND (reference sequence). The CDR3 spans 15 residues. Sequencing used blood, either unsorted or a sorted T cell fraction (not recorded which). The TCR sequence derives from a male donor with ankylosing spondylitis or in good health (not recorded which). The chain couples TRBV19 to TRBJ1-1; D unresolved. The CDR3 loop reads CASSIDPISNTEAFF. The CDR3 coding sequence is TGTGCCAGTAGTATAGACCCAATTTCAAACACTGAAGCTTTCTTT.